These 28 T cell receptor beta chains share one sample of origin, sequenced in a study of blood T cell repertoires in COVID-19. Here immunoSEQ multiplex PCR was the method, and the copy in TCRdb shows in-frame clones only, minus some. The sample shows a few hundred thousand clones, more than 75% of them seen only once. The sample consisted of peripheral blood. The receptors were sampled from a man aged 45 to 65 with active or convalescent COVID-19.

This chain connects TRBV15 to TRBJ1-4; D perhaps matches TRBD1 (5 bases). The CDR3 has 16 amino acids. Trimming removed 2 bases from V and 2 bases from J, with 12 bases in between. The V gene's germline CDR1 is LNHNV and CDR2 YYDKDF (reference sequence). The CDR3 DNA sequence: TGTGCCACCAGCAGAAAAAGGGGAGGGACTAATGAAAAACTGTTTTTT. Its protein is CATSRKRGGTNEKLFF.

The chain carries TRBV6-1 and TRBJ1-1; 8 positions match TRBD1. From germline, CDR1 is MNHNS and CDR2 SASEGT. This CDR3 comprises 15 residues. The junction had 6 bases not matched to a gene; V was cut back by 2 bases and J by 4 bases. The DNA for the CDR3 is TGTGCCAGCAGTGAATTGGACAGGGTCGGCACTGAAGCTTTCTTT. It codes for CASSELDRVGTEAFF.

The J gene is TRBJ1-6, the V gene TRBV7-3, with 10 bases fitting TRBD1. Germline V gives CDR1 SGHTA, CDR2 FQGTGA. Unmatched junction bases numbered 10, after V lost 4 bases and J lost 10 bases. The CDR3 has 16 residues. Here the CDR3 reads CASSSGTGDSGSPLHF. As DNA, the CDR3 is TGTGCCAGCAGCTCCGGGACAGGGGACTCAGGGTCACCCCTCCACTTT.

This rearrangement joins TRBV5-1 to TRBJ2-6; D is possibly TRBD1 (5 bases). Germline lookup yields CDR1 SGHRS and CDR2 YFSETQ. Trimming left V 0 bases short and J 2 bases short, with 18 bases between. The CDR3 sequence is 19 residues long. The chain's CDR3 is CASSLAAGWGIAGANVLTF. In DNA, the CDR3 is TGCGCCAGCAGCTTGGCGGCAGGGTGGGGAATAGCTGGGGCCAACGTCCTGACTTTC.

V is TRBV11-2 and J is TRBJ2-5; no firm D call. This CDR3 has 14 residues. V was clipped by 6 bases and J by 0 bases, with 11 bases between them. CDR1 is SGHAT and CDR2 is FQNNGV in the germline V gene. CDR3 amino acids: CASRETVYQETQYF. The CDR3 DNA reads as TGTGCCAGCAGAGAAACAGTGTACCAAGAGACCCAGTACTTC.

CDR3 in amino acids: CATSDSLNRHTGELFF. DNA for the CDR3: TGTGCCACCAGTGATTCCCTGAACAGGCACACCGGGGAGCTGTTTTTT. The rearrangement joins TRBV24-1 to TRBJ2-2; D may be TRBD1 (5 bases). Germline V lookup: CDR1 KGHDR, CDR2 SFDVKD. The V end was cut by 2 bases, the J end by 3 bases, with 12 bases between. The CDR3 sequence is 16 residues long.

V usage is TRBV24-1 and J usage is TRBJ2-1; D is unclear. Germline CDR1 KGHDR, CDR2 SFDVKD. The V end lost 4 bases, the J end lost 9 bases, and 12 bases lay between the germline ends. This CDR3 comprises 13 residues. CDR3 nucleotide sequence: TGTGCCACCAGTGACCCCCCTCTCCCTGAGCAGTTCTTC. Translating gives CATSDPPLPEQFF.

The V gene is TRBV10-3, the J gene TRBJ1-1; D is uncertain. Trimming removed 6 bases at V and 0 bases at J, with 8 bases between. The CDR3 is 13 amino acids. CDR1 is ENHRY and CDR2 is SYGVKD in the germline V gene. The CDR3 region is CAIRGSLNTEAFF. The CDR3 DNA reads TGTGCCATCAGGGGCAGCCTGAACACTGAAGCTTTCTTT.

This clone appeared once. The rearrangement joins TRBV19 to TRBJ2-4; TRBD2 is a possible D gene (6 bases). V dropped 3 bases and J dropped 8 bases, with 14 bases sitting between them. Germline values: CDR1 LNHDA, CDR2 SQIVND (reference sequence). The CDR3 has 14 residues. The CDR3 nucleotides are TGTGCCAGTAGTATGGAGGGAGGCCGAGACATTCAGTACTTC. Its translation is CASSMEGGRDIQYF.

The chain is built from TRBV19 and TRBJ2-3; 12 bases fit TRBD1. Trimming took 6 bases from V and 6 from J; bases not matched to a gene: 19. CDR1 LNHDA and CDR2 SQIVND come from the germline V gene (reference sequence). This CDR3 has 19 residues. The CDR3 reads CASRSRTGTGGLISDTQYF. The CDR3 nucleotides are TGTGCCAGTAGATCAAGAACCGGGACAGGGGGCCTGATATCGGATACGCAGTATTTT. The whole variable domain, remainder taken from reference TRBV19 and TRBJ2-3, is DGGITQSPKYLFRKEGQNVTLSCEQNLNHDAMYWYRQDPGQGLRLIYYSQIVNDFQKGDIAEGYSVSREKKESFPLTVTSAQKNPTAFYLCASRSRTGTGGLISDTQYFGPGTRLTVL.

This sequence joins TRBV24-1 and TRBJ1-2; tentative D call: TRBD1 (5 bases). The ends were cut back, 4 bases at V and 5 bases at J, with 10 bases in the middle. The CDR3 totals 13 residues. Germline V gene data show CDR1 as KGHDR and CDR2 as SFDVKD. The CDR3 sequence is CATSEDTGYGYTF. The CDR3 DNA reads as TGTGCCACCAGTGAAGATACAGGATATGGCTACACCTTC.

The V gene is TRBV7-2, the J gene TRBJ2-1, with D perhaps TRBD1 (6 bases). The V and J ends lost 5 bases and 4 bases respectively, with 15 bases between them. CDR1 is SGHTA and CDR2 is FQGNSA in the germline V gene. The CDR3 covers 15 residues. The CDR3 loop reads CASSRNRAQYNEQFF. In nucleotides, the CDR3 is TGTGCCAGCAGCCGCAACAGGGCCCAGTACAATGAGCAGTTCTTC. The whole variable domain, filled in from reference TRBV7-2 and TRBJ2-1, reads GAGVSQSPSNKVTEKGKDVELRCDPISGHTALYWYRQSLGQGLEFLIYFQGNSAPDKSGLPSDRFSAERTGGSVSTLTIQRTQQEDSAVYLCASSRNRAQYNEQFFGPGTRLTVL.

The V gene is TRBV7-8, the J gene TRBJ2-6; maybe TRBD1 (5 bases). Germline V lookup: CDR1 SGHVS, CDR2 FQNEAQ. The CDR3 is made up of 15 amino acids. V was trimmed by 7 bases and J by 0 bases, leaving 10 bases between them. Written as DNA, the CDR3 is TGTGCCAGCAAAAAGACAGTCTCTGGGGCCAACGTCCTGACTTTC. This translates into CASKKTVSGANVLTF.

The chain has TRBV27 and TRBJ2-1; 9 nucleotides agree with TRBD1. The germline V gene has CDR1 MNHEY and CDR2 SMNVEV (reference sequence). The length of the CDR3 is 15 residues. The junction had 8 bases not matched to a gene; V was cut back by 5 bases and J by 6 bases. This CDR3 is CASSAGQGLLNEQFF. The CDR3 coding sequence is TGTGCCAGCAGTGCGGGACAGGGCCTCCTCAATGAGCAGTTCTTC.

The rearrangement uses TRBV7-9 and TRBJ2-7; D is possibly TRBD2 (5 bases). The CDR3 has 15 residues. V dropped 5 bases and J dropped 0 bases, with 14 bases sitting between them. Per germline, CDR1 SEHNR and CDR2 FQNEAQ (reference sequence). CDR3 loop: CASSRAAYSSYEQYF. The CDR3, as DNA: TGTGCCAGCAGCCGAGCGGCTTATAGCTCCTACGAGCAGTACTTC. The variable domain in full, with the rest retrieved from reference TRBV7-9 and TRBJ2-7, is DTGVSQNPRHKITKRGQNVTFRCDPISEHNRLYWYRQTLGQGPEFLTYFQNEAQLEKSRLLSDRFSAERPKGSFSTLEIQRTEQGDSAMYLCASSRAAYSSYEQYFGPGTRLTVT.

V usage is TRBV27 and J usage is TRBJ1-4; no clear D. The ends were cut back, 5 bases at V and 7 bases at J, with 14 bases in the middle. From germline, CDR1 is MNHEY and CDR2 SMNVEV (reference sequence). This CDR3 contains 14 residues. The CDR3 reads CASSLESKAEKLFF. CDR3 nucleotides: TGTGCCAGCAGTCTAGAAAGCAAGGCTGAAAAACTGTTTTTT.

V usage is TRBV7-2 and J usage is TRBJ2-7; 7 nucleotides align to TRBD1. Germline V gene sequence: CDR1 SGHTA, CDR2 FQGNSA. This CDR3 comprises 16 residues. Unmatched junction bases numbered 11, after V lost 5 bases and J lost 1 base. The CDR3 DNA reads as TGTGCCAGCAGCCCTACAGGGGCTGGGAATTCCTACGAGCAGTACTTC. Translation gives CASSPTGAGNSYEQYF. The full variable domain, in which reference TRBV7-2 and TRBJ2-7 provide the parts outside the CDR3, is GAGVSQSPSNKVTEKGKDVELRCDPISGHTALYWYRQSLGQGLEFLIYFQGNSAPDKSGLPSDRFSAERTGGSVSTLTIQRTQQEDSAVYLCASSPTGAGNSYEQYFGPGTRLTVT.

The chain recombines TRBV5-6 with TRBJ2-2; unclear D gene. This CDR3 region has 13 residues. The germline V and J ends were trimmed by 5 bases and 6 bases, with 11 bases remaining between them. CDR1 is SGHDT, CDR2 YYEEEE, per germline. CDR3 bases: TGTGCCAGCAGGCGCGACCGGGCCGGGGAGCTGTTTTTT. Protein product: CASRRDRAGELFF.

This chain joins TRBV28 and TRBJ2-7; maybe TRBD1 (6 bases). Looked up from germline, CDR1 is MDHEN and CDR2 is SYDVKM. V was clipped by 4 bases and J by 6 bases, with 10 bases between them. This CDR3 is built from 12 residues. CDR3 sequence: CASSSYRVEQYF. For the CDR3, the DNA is TGTGCCAGCAGTTCCTACAGGGTCGAGCAGTACTTC. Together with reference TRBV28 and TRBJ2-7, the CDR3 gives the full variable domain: DVKVTQSSRYLVKRTGEKVFLECVQDMDHENMFWYRQDPGLGLRLIYFSYDVKMKEKGDIPEGYSVSREKKERFSLILESASTNQTSMYLCASSSYRVEQYFGPGTRLTVT.

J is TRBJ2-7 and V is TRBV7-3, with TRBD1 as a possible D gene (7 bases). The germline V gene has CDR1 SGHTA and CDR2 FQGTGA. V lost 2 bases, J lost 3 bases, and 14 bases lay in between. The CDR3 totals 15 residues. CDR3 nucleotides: TGTGCCAGCAGCTTAGCAGGGGGGCTCCTCTACGAGCAGTACTTC. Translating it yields CASSLAGGLLYEQYF.

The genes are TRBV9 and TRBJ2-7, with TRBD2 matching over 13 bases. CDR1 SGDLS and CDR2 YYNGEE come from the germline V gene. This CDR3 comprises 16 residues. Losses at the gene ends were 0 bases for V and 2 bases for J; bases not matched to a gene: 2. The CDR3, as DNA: TGTGCCAGCAGCGTAGGGGGGACTAGCGGGGCCTACGAGCAGTACTTC. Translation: CASSVGGTSGAYEQYF.

This chain's CDR3 is CASSRIPGLGSYNEQFF. Written as DNA, the CDR3 is TGTGCCAGCAGCCGAATCCCGGGTCTTGGGTCCTACAATGAGCAGTTCTTC. The V and J genes are TRBV7-3 and TRBJ2-1; D is uncertain. The CDR3 extends over 17 amino acids. The germline CDR1 and CDR2 sequences are SGHTA and FQGTGA. V was pared by 5 bases and J by 1 base, with 18 bases between.

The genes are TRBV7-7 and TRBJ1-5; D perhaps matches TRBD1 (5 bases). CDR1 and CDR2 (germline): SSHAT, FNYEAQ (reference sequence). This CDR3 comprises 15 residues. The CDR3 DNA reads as TGTGCTAGCTACCTATCGGGGGGGGGAAATCAGCCCCAGCATTTT. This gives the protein CASYLSGGGNQPQHF.

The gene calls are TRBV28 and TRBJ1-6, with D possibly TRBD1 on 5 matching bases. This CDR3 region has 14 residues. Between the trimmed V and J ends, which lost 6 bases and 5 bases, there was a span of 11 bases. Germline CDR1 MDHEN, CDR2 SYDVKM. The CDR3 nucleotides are TGTGCCAGCAGGGCCGCAGGGAATAATTCACCCCTCCACTTT. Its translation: CASRAAGNNSPLHF.

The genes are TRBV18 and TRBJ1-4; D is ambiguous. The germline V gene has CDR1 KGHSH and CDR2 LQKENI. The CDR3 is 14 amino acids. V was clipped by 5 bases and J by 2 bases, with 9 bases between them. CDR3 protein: CASSVAKTNEKLFF. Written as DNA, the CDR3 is TGTGCCAGCTCAGTGGCCAAGACTAATGAAAAACTGTTTTTT.

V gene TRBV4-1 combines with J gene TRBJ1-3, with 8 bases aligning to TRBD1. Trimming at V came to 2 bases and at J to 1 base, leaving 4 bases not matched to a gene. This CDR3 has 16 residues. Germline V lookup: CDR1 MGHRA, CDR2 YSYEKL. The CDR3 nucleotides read TGCGCCAGCAGCCAATTGACAGGGGCATCTGGAAACACCATATATTTT. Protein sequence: CASSQLTGASGNTIYF.

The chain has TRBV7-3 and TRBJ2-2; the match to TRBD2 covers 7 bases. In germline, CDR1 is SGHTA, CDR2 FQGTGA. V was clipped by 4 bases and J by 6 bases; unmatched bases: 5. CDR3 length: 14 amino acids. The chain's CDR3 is CASSSGLDPGELFF. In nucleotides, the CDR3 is TGTGCCAGCAGCTCAGGACTAGATCCCGGGGAGCTGTTTTTT.

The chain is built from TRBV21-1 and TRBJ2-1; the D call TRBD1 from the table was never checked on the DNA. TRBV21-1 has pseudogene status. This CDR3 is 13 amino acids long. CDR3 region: CASRYRGSNEQFF. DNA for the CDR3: TGTGCCAGCCGTTACAGGGGGAGCAATGAGCAGTTCTTC.